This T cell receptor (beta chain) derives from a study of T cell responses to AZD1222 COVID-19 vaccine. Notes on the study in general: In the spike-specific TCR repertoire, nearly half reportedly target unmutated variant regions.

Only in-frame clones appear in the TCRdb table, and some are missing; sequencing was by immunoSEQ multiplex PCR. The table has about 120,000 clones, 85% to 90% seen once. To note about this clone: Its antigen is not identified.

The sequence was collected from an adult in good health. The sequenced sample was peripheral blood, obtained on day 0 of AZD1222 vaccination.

CDR3 loop: CASSLIISGGGETQYF. The CDR3 DNA sequence: TGTGCCAGCAGTTTAATTATATCAGGGGGCGGTGAGACCCAGTACTTC. This chain links TRBV28 with TRBJ2-5; TRBD1 agrees at 8 bases. Germline trimming cut 2 bases from V and 5 bases from J; bases unmatched to any gene: 10. Germline CDR1 and CDR2: MDHEN and SYDVKM. CDR3 length: 16 amino acids.